These T cell receptor beta chains were read from a single sample in a study of identical twins. TCRdb redid the calling of the 5' RACE reads with MiXCR, one entry per CDR3 protein. The sample records 1.5 million to 2 million distinct CDR3 sequences, 32% being singletons. Sequencing input: cord blood. The receptors originated from a newborn girl in good health. CDR3s include the opening cysteine and the closing phenylalanine or tryptophan. The order of the fields is D gene, J gene, clone size, V gene, CDR3 DNA, CDR3 protein. The D gene is left open where the match is weak. The size of a clone is reported for some rows only, either as once, few or many, or as a class for expanded clones.

d_call: .; j_call: TRBJ2-1; clone_size: few; v_call: TRBV18; cdr3_nt: TGTGCCAGCTCACTCGAAACAAATGAGCAGTTCTTC; cdr3_aa: CASSLETNEQFF
d_call: TRBD2; j_call: TRBJ2-5; clone_size: few; v_call: TRBV7-2; cdr3_nt: TGTGCCAGCAGCCGGAAGCGGGGTTGGCCTCAAGAGACCCAGTACTTC; cdr3_aa: CASSRKRGWPQETQYF
d_call: TRBD2; j_call: TRBJ2-1; clone_size: .; v_call: TRBV20-1; cdr3_nt: TGCAGTGCTAGACATAGCGGGGGGCACTCCTACAATGAGCGGTTCTTC; cdr3_aa: CSARHSGGHSYNERFF
d_call: TRBD1; j_call: TRBJ2-5; clone_size: few; v_call: TRBV20-1; cdr3_nt: TGCAGTGCCATCGAAGGGGGCCCCCAAGAGACCCAGTACTTC; cdr3_aa: CSAIEGGPQETQYF
d_call: TRBD2; j_call: TRBJ2-1; clone_size: few; v_call: TRBV29-1; cdr3_nt: TGCAGCGTTGAACCTAGCGGGGGGACCTACAATGAGCAGTTCTTC; cdr3_aa: CSVEPSGGTYNEQFF
d_call: TRBD2; j_call: TRBJ2-7; clone_size: many; v_call: TRBV12-3/TRBV12-4; cdr3_nt: TGTGCCAGCAGTTTACCTGAAGCGGGGACCTACGAGCAGTACTTC; cdr3_aa: CASSLPEAGTYEQYF
d_call: TRBD2; j_call: TRBJ2-3; clone_size: .; v_call: TRBV5-6; cdr3_nt: TGTGCCAGCAGCTTGGGGGTAGGGCGGGAGCTGGATACGCAGTATTTT; cdr3_aa: CASSLGVGRELDTQYF
d_call: .; j_call: TRBJ1-5; clone_size: .; v_call: TRBV20-1; cdr3_nt: TGCAGTGCGATACCCGACAGGCCGTATAGCAATCAGCCCCAGCATTTT; cdr3_aa: CSAIPDRPYSNQPQHF
d_call: .; j_call: TRBJ2-7; clone_size: .; v_call: TRBV20-1; cdr3_nt: TGCAGTGACCCCGACAGGAGCCCCTACGAGCAGTACTTC; cdr3_aa: CSDPDRSPYEQYF
d_call: .; j_call: TRBJ1-6; clone_size: .; v_call: TRBV27; cdr3_nt: TGTGCCAGCAGATATATCGGGGTGTTGGCGAATTCACCCCTCCACTTT; cdr3_aa: CASRYIGVLANSPLHF
d_call: .; j_call: TRBJ2-1; clone_size: few; v_call: TRBV7-9; cdr3_nt: TGTGCCAGCATCTTAGGGCCCCAGGGTAATGAGCAGTTCTTC; cdr3_aa: CASILGPQGNEQFF
d_call: TRBD1; j_call: TRBJ2-7; clone_size: .; v_call: TRBV6-2/TRBV6-3; cdr3_nt: TGTGCCAGCAGTTACGGGGGACAGACGGCCTCCTACGAGCAGTACTTC; cdr3_aa: CASSYGGQTASYEQYF
d_call: .; j_call: TRBJ2-7; clone_size: .; v_call: TRBV6-2/TRBV6-3; cdr3_nt: TGTGCCAGCAGTTACCACCACCGGGGCTACGAGCAGTACTTC; cdr3_aa: CASSYHHRGYEQYF
d_call: .; j_call: TRBJ1-2; clone_size: few; v_call: TRBV12-3/TRBV12-4; cdr3_nt: TGTGCCAGCAGTTTTGGTCTGGACGGCTATGGCTACACCTTC; cdr3_aa: CASSFGLDGYGYTF
d_call: .; j_call: TRBJ1-1; clone_size: many; v_call: TRBV4-1; cdr3_nt: TGCGCCGGCCGACAGGAATGGGACACTGAAGCTTTCTTT; cdr3_aa: CAGRQEWDTEAFF
d_call: TRBD1; j_call: TRBJ2-7; clone_size: .; v_call: TRBV28; cdr3_nt: TGTGCCAGCAGTCCTATGGGACAGCGCAGCTCCTACGAGCAGTACTTC; cdr3_aa: CASSPMGQRSSYEQYF
d_call: .; j_call: TRBJ2-7; clone_size: .; v_call: TRBV24-1; cdr3_nt: TGTGCCACCAGTGATCATAGAGCAGGGGTCTACGAGCAGTACTTC; cdr3_aa: CATSDHRAGVYEQYF
d_call: TRBD2; j_call: TRBJ2-1; clone_size: few; v_call: TRBV6-2/TRBV6-3; cdr3_nt: TGTGCCAGCAGTTATTACGGACTAGCGGCCTACAATGAGCAGTTCTTC; cdr3_aa: CASSYYGLAAYNEQFF
d_call: .; j_call: TRBJ2-7; clone_size: few; v_call: TRBV4-2; cdr3_nt: TGTGCCAGCAGCCCGGGGGTCCAGGGGATGTACGAGCAGTACTTC; cdr3_aa: CASSPGVQGMYEQYF
d_call: TRBD2; j_call: TRBJ2-1; clone_size: once; v_call: TRBV9; cdr3_nt: TGTGCCAGCAGCGTAGGCGTGGCGGGGGGGCCCAATGAGCAGTTCTTC; cdr3_aa: CASSVGVAGGPNEQFF
d_call: .; j_call: TRBJ1-1; clone_size: .; v_call: TRBV9; cdr3_nt: TGTGCCAGCAGCGACGGGGGGACGGTCACTGAAGCTTTCTTT; cdr3_aa: CASSDGGTVTEAFF
d_call: .; j_call: TRBJ1-6; clone_size: .; v_call: TRBV9; cdr3_nt: TGTGCCAGCAGCCTGGGTGGCTCACGGGCAAATTCACCCCTCCACTTT; cdr3_aa: CASSLGGSRANSPLHF
d_call: .; j_call: TRBJ1-1; clone_size: .; v_call: TRBV7-9; cdr3_nt: TGTGCCAGCAGCCCGGACAGTCAACGACACACTGAAGCTTTCTTT; cdr3_aa: CASSPDSQRHTEAFF
d_call: TRBD2; j_call: TRBJ2-1; clone_size: few; v_call: TRBV7-2; cdr3_nt: TGTGCCAGCAGCCCGGCTAGCGGGGGCTACAATGAGCAGTTCTTC; cdr3_aa: CASSPASGGYNEQFF
d_call: .; j_call: TRBJ2-1; clone_size: .; v_call: TRBV2; cdr3_nt: TGTGCCAGTAAAGTCCAAAACTCCTACAATGAGCAGTTCTTC; cdr3_aa: CASKVQNSYNEQFF
d_call: .; j_call: TRBJ1-2; clone_size: .; v_call: TRBV5-6; cdr3_nt: TGTGCCAGCAGCTTAAGCCCTGACAGGCACTATGGCTACACCTTC; cdr3_aa: CASSLSPDRHYGYTF
d_call: TRBD1; j_call: TRBJ2-1; clone_size: .; v_call: TRBV20-1; cdr3_nt: TGCAGTGCACCTCCGGACAGGATTCGGAATGAGCAGTTCTTC; cdr3_aa: CSAPPDRIRNEQFF
d_call: .; j_call: TRBJ2-7; clone_size: few; v_call: TRBV28; cdr3_nt: TGTGCCAGCAGTTTTACAGCCTCCTACGAGCAGTACTTC; cdr3_aa: CASSFTASYEQYF
d_call: TRBD1; j_call: TRBJ1-4; clone_size: few; v_call: TRBV28; cdr3_nt: TGTGCCAGCAACAGGGGGACAACTAATGAAAAACTGTTTTTT; cdr3_aa: CASNRGTTNEKLFF
d_call: .; j_call: TRBJ1-2; clone_size: .; v_call: TRBV5-1; cdr3_nt: TGCGCCAGCAGCTCTGGAGGGCAGGGTAACTACACCTTC; cdr3_aa: CASSSGGQGNYTF
d_call: .; j_call: TRBJ2-1; clone_size: .; v_call: TRBV5-8; cdr3_nt: TGTGCCAGCACCCATCTCCATGAGCAGTTCTTC; cdr3_aa: CASTHLHEQFF
d_call: TRBD1; j_call: TRBJ1-6; clone_size: .; v_call: TRBV6-2/TRBV6-3; cdr3_nt: TGTGCCAGCAGTTACTCCGGGACAGGGGCGAATTCACCCCTCCACTTT; cdr3_aa: CASSYSGTGANSPLHF
d_call: TRBD2; j_call: TRBJ2-6; clone_size: .; v_call: TRBV12-3/TRBV12-4; cdr3_nt: TGTGCCAGCAGTTTGCAGGCGGGGGCTGGGGCCAACGTCCTGACTTTC; cdr3_aa: CASSLQAGAGANVLTF
d_call: TRBD1; j_call: TRBJ2-1; clone_size: .; v_call: TRBV20-1; cdr3_nt: TGCAGTGCTAGAGATTTCCGGGACAGGGCCTACAATGAGCAGTTCTTC; cdr3_aa: CSARDFRDRAYNEQFF
d_call: .; j_call: TRBJ1-1; clone_size: .; v_call: TRBV27; cdr3_nt: TGTGCCAGCAGTCCGCCGAACCCAGGTGCTTTCTTT; cdr3_aa: CASSPPNPGAFF
d_call: TRBD2; j_call: TRBJ2-5; clone_size: few; v_call: TRBV5-1; cdr3_nt: TGCGCCAGCACCAAGCGGGAGAGGTATGAGACCCAGTACTTC; cdr3_aa: CASTKRERYETQYF
d_call: TRBD2; j_call: TRBJ2-5; clone_size: few; v_call: TRBV20-1; cdr3_nt: TGCAGTGCAGGGACTAGCCGTCAAGAGACCCAGTACTTC; cdr3_aa: CSAGTSRQETQYF
d_call: .; j_call: TRBJ2-1; clone_size: .; v_call: TRBV29-1; cdr3_nt: TGCAGCGTTAGGGCCCCTGCTATGAGAGAGCAGTTCTTC; cdr3_aa: CSVRAPAMREQFF
d_call: TRBD2; j_call: TRBJ2-1; clone_size: .; v_call: TRBV7-2; cdr3_nt: TGTGCCAGCAGCTTACCGGGACTAGCTTTCTACAATGAGCAGTTCTTC; cdr3_aa: CASSLPGLAFYNEQFF
d_call: .; j_call: TRBJ2-7; clone_size: .; v_call: TRBV20-1; cdr3_nt: TGCAGTGCCCTCACCGGGACCACCAGGGAGCAGTACTTC; cdr3_aa: CSALTGTTREQYF
d_call: TRBD2; j_call: TRBJ2-5; clone_size: few; v_call: TRBV7-9; cdr3_nt: TGTGCCAGCAGCTTAGAGGGACTAGCGGTAGATATTGTACAGACCCAGTACTTC; cdr3_aa: CASSLEGLAVDIVQTQYF
d_call: .; j_call: TRBJ2-4; clone_size: few; v_call: TRBV7-9; cdr3_nt: TGTGCCAGCACCCCGACCTCCCACATTCAGTACTTC; cdr3_aa: CASTPTSHIQYF
d_call: TRBD2; j_call: TRBJ2-7; clone_size: few; v_call: TRBV20-1; cdr3_nt: TGCAGTGCTAGGACTAGCGGGGGGGCCTACGAGCAGTACTTC; cdr3_aa: CSARTSGGAYEQYF
d_call: .; j_call: TRBJ2-5; clone_size: .; v_call: TRBV5-1; cdr3_nt: TGCGCCAGTTGTCCAGGCCGACAAGAGACCCAGTACTTC; cdr3_aa: CASCPGRQETQYF
d_call: .; j_call: TRBJ1-2; clone_size: .; v_call: TRBV25-1; cdr3_nt: TGTGCCAGCAGTGAATTTCGGGGACAAGTCAACTATGGCTACACCTTC; cdr3_aa: CASSEFRGQVNYGYTF